The next 22 T cell receptor beta chains were all read from a single sample in a study of cytomegalovirus exposure and HLA in healthy donors. The PCR made use of 60 Vbeta and 13 Jbeta primers. TCRdb's table, derived via immunoSEQ multiplex PCR, lists solely in-frame clones and lacks some. The sample holds 95,000 to 150,000 clones, roughly 80% seen once. Sequenced: PBMCs. Receptors originate from a woman aged 40 to 55 in good health and CMV-seronegative.

The chain is built from TRBV9 and TRBJ2-5; 7 bases are shared with TRBD2. CDR1 is SGDLS and CDR2 is YYNGEE in the germline V gene. With V trimmed by 0 bases and J by 1 base, 6 bases remained unmatched. CDR3 size: 16 residues. CDR3: CASSVGGGGIQETQYF. The DNA of the CDR3 is TGTGCCAGCAGCGTAGGTGGGGGGGGGATCCAAGAGACCCAGTACTTC.

CDR3 coding DNA: TGTGCCAGCAGTTTCTCCCAGGACAGAAATGGCTACACCTTC. Its translation: CASSFSQDRNGYTF. V usage is TRBV6-5 and J usage is TRBJ1-2; possible D gene TRBD1, 6 bases. The CDR3 is 14 residues long. The V gene lost 4 bases and the J gene lost 6 bases, with 15 bases spanning the gap. Germline V lookup: CDR1 MNHEY, CDR2 SVGAGI.

The rearrangement joins TRBV28 to TRBJ2-7; D is uncertain. The V gene's germline CDR1 is MDHEN and CDR2 SYDVKM. The CDR3 length is 11 residues. Trimming removed 4 bases from V and 4 bases from J, with 5 bases in between. The CDR3 here is CASSSPYEQYF. The CDR3 DNA reads as TGTGCCAGCAGTTCTCCGTACGAGCAGTACTTC.

The gene calls are TRBV7-2 and TRBJ2-1; TRBD1 aligns across 8 bases. CDR1 is SGHTA, CDR2 FQGNSA, per germline. The CDR3 totals 16 residues. V lost 6 bases and J lost 6; bases outside the gene matches: 13. In DNA, the CDR3 is TGTGCCAGCAGTTCAACAGGGGGGCCCATGAGCAATGAGCAGTTCTTC. Protein: CASSSTGGPMSNEQFF.

This rearrangement joins TRBV5-6 to TRBJ2-3; D is perhaps TRBD2 (6 bases). From germline, CDR1 is SGHDT and CDR2 YYEEEE. The CDR3 is 16 residues long. V was trimmed by 4 bases and J by 2 bases, leaving 17 bases between them. Written as DNA, the CDR3 is TGTGCCAGCAGCCGCCCCGGGGGACTGTACACAGATACGCAGTATTTT. Its protein is CASSRPGGLYTDTQYF.

V and J are TRBV4-3 and TRBJ2-2, with 8 bases aligning to TRBD2. CDR1 LGHNA and CDR2 YSLEER come from the germline V gene. CDR3 length equals 16 residues. Trimming cost V 4 bases and J 4 bases; bases outside gene matches: 8. The CDR3, as DNA: TGCGCCAGCAGCCCGTCGGGGGGGCAAGGCACCGGGGAGCTGTTTTTT. It codes for CASSPSGGQGTGELFF.

V gene TRBV28 combines with J gene TRBJ1-4; D gene uncertain. Germline assignment: CDR1 MDHEN and CDR2 SYDVKM. The CDR3 is made up of 15 amino acids. Trimming left V 3 bases short and J 7 bases short, with 15 bases between. This CDR3 reads CASSFLRTRGEKLFF. The CDR3 DNA is TGTGCCAGCAGTTTTTTAAGGACGCGGGGTGAAAAACTGTTTTTT.

V and J are TRBV2 and TRBJ2-5; D gene ambiguous. Trimming shortened V by 7 bases and J by 11 bases, and 23 bases separated the two germline ends. This CDR3 has 14 amino acids. From germline, CDR1 is SNHLY and CDR2 FYNNEI. The CDR3 protein is CASILTGSSKEQYF. In DNA form, the CDR3 reads TGTGCCAGCATTCTCACCGGGTCCTCTAAGGAGCAGTACTTC.

The V call is TRBV19, the J call TRBJ2-3; 7 nucleotides agree with TRBD2. From germline, CDR1 is LNHDA and CDR2 SQIVND (reference sequence). CDR3 size: 15 residues. The trim removed 5 bases at V and 3 bases at J, leaving 8 bases unmatched. The CDR3 sequence: CASSVGGYVTDTQYF. The CDR3 DNA is TGTGCCAGTAGTGTCGGGGGGTATGTAACAGATACGCAGTATTTT.

The chain is built from TRBV7-2 and TRBJ2-2; TRBD1 is a possible D gene (6 bases). Per germline, CDR1 SGHTA and CDR2 FQGNSA. The V gene lost 1 base and the J gene lost 1 base, with 13 bases spanning the gap. The CDR3 runs to 17 residues. The CDR3, as DNA: TGTGCCAGCAGCTTAGAGTATTACAGGGTGAACACCGGGGAGCTGTTTTTT. This gives the protein CASSLEYYRVNTGELFF. The full variable domain, with the rest looked up from reference TRBV7-2 and TRBJ2-2, is GAGVSQSPSNKVTEKGKDVELRCDPISGHTALYWYRQSLGQGLEFLIYFQGNSAPDKSGLPSDRFSAERTGGSVSTLTIQRTQQEDSAVYLCASSLEYYRVNTGELFFGEGSRLTVL.

About this clone itself: The junction departs from the called germline gene at one end, perhaps through a read error. This specimen includes other DNA sequences encoding the same CDR3. J is TRBJ1-1 and V is TRBV29-1, with TRBD1 identical over 8 bases. Germline V gene data show CDR1 as SQVTM and CDR2 as ANQGSEA. The CDR3 contains 13 residues. The CDR3 here is CSGETGVNTEAFF. The CDR3 nucleotides read TGCAGCGGCGAGACAGGGGTTAACACTGAGGCTTTCTTT.

The chain couples TRBV4-2 to TRBJ1-5; 7 nucleotides line up with TRBD1. CDR1 is LGHNA, CDR2 YNFKEQ, per germline. The CDR3 totals 15 residues. Germline trimming cut 1 base from V and 2 bases from J; bases unmatched to any gene: 2. The CDR3 sequence is CASSQGDSRNQPQHF. The DNA of the CDR3 is TGTGCCAGCAGCCAAGGGGACAGCCGCAATCAGCCCCAGCATTTT.

This clone occurred a few times. The genes are TRBV7-2 and TRBJ2-7; possible D gene TRBD2, 5 bases. Germline V gene data show CDR1 as SGHTA and CDR2 as FQGNSA. Trimming pared 6 bases from V and 7 bases from J, leaving 10 bases between. This CDR3 is 11 amino acids long. CDR3 amino acids: CASSAAVEQYF. Written as DNA, the CDR3 is TGTGCCAGCAGTGCAGCGGTGGAGCAGTACTTC.

The chain couples TRBV2 to TRBJ1-5, with TRBD1 as a possible D gene (6 bases). This CDR3 is 14 amino acids long. The V gene's germline CDR1 is SNHLY and CDR2 FYNNEI. Trimming removed 3 bases from V and 1 base from J, with 7 bases in between. The CDR3 nucleotides are TGTGCCAGCAGTGACCAGGGGAGCAATCAGCCCCAGCATTTT. Encoded protein: CASSDQGSNQPQHF.

The chain recombines TRBV28 with TRBJ2-7; tentative D call: TRBD2 (6 bases). V dropped 6 bases and J dropped 12 bases, with 21 bases sitting between them. The CDR3 sequence is 13 residues long. The germline V gene encodes CDR1 MDHEN and CDR2 SYDVKM. CDR3 protein: CASSLTGDRGWYF. CDR3 DNA sequence: TGTGCCAGCAGCCTAACGGGAGACCGAGGTTGGTACTTC.

The chain joins TRBV5-1 to TRBJ2-5, with 8 bases aligning to TRBD2. The V segment lost 7 bases and the J segment 2 bases; nucleotides outside the gene matches: 10. Germline V gives CDR1 SGHRS, CDR2 YFSETQ. The CDR3 has 15 residues. DNA for the CDR3: TGCGCCAGCCGAGAGAGCGGGGGACTTCAAGAGACCCAGTACTTC. Protein product: CASRESGGLQETQYF.

The table lists this clone with a few counts. The genes are TRBV11-3 and TRBJ2-1; 11 bases line up with TRBD2. The CDR3 totals 15 residues. V was clipped by 1 base and J by 8 bases; unmatched bases: 4. Germline CDR1 SGHNT, CDR2 YENEEA. In DNA form, the CDR3 reads TGTGCCAGCAGCTTAGCTAGCGGGGGGCGGTATGAGCAGTTCTTC. Translated, it gives CASSLASGGRYEQFF.

The chain joins TRBV6-5 to TRBJ2-1, with 11 bases fitting TRBD2. Trimming removed 6 bases from V and 5 bases from J; junction bases left unmatched: 6. Germline CDR1 is MNHEY and CDR2 is SVGAGI. The CDR3 is made up of 15 amino acids. CDR3 in DNA: TGTGCCAGCAGGGGGGGTAGCGGGAGGGACAATGAGCAGTTCTTC. This codes for CASRGGSGRDNEQFF.

V usage is TRBV4-1 and J usage is TRBJ1-4; no definite D call. Germline V gene lookup returns CDR1 MGHRA and CDR2 YSYEKL. V was cut by 1 base and J by 8 bases, with 14 bases left in between. This CDR3 is built from 15 residues. Here the CDR3 reads CASSQGEDRSEKLFF. In DNA form, the CDR3 reads TGCGCCAGCAGCCAAGGGGAGGACCGGTCGGAAAAACTGTTTTTT.

V is TRBV7-9 and J is TRBJ1-5; D is uncertain. Deletions cut 3 bases from V and 3 bases from J, with 12 bases between. The CDR3 has 15 amino acids. The germline V gene encodes CDR1 SEHNR and CDR2 FQNEAQ (reference sequence). This CDR3 reads CASSLARVNNQPQHF. CDR3 nucleotides: TGTGCCAGCAGCTTGGCGCGGGTCAACAATCAGCCCCAGCATTTT.

This chain links TRBV30 with TRBJ1-5; D is perhaps TRBD1 (5 bases). Trimming took 1 base from V and 1 from J, leaving 11 bases between them. In germline, CDR1 is GTSNPN, CDR2 SVGIG (reference sequence). The CDR3 has 15 amino acids. The CDR3, as DNA: TGTGCCTGGAGTGCTGGGGGGGTAAGCAATCAGCCCCAGCATTTT. Translation: CAWSAGGVSNQPQHF.

The rearrangement links TRBV5-6 to TRBJ2-1; D gene unclear. V was trimmed by 0 bases and J by 4 bases, leaving 11 bases between them. Per the germline V gene, CDR1 is SGHDT and CDR2 is YYEEEE. The CDR3 has 15 amino acids. The CDR3 region has the DNA TGTGCCAGCAGCTTGGGGATTACTATATACAATGAGCAGTTCTTC. Protein product: CASSLGITIYNEQFF.